This paragraph covers one T cell receptor beta chain sequence. The antigen is undetermined. Other DNA sequences within the sample encode an identical CDR3. Here immunoSEQ multiplex PCR was the method, and the copy in TCRdb shows in-frame clones only, minus some. This table has 200,000 to 300,000 clones, roughly 91% appearing once. Among the 100 to 150 subjects of the validation cohort, separate from the 666-subject first cohort, were the donors. The entry originates in a study of cytomegalovirus exposure and HLA in healthy donors. Study-level findings and limits: The finding came from a later analysis; first-cohort TCR clusters tended to co-occur in the roughly 120 validation repertoires. For most TCR sequences rarity was the rule, although some public TCRs occurred in many donors.

The specimen sequenced was PBMCs. The receptor was isolated from a woman aged 25 to 45 in good health and CMV-seronegative.

The CDR3 sequence: CASSTRQGGTEAFF. The CDR3 nucleotides are TGTGCCAGTAGTACCCGACAGGGAGGGACTGAAGCTTTCTTT. The V and J genes are TRBV19 and TRBJ1-1; 7 positions agree with TRBD1. CDR3 length: 14 residues. CDR1 is LNHDA and CDR2 is SQIVND in the germline V gene (reference sequence). The V segment lost 4 bases and the J segment 5 bases; nucleotides outside the gene matches: 7.